The rows below give T cell receptor beta chains drawn from one sample of a study of T-cell memory formation after mild COVID-19. Each CDR3 protein is one row after TCRdb ran MiXCR on the 5' RACE reads. Counted here are approximately 560,000 distinct CDR3 sequences, roughly 17% occurring once; the ten biggest clones make up roughly 7.7%. Specimen: PBMCs or a T cell subset sorted from them (not recorded which). The receptors shown here come from an adult woman who had mild COVID-19 (a few samples of this study predate the infection). Cell type and time point are not known. Both conserved end residues are part of each CDR3. Each record gives: V gene, D gene, clone size, J gene, CDR3 DNA, CDR3 protein. The D gene is left open where the match is weak. Only some rows state a clone size, as once, few, many or a class for expanded clones.

TRBV10-2	NA	many	TRBJ2-5	TGCGCCAGCAGAGAAGAGACCCAGTACTTC	CASREETQYF
TRBV29-1	TRBD1	NA	TRBJ1-2	TGCAGCGTGGTGGGACAGGGGAACTATGGCTACACCTTC	CSVVGQGNYGYTF
TRBV15	NA	few	TRBJ2-7	TGTGCCACCAGCAGAGTGTGGGGGAAGGAGGACGAGCAGTACTTC	CATSRVWGKEDEQYF
TRBV20-1	NA	few	TRBJ2-7	TGCAGTGCCTGGCGGGACGGGAGCTCCTACGAGCAGTACTTC	CSAWRDGSSYEQYF
TRBV11-2	TRBD2	NA	TRBJ2-2	TGTGCCAGCAGCGTAGGCGCGACGCGGGAGACCGGGGAGCTGTTTTTT	CASSVGATRETGELFF
TRBV4-2	TRBD2	few	TRBJ2-1	TGTGCCAGCAGCCTCAAGTTCCTAGCGGGGGGTCACAATGAGCAGTTCTTC	CASSLKFLAGGHNEQFF
TRBV29-1	NA	NA	TRBJ2-2	TGCAGCGTTGAATTGGGGCAGTTGAACACCGGGGAGCTGTTTTTT	CSVELGQLNTGELFF
TRBV11-2	NA	NA	TRBJ1-2	TGTGCCAGCAGCGCCCGGGGAAGTATAGGCTACACCTTC	CASSARGSIGYTF
TRBV24-1	NA	many	TRBJ2-1	TGTGCCACCAGAGGGACAGCGGGGCAGCACAATGAGCAGTTCTTC	CATRGTAGQHNEQFF
TRBV11-2	NA	NA	TRBJ2-5	TGTGCCAGCAGCTTAGCCCGGCAGCCGGGGACCCAGTACTTC	CASSLARQPGTQYF
TRBV3-1	TRBD1	many	TRBJ2-7	TGTGCCAGCAGCCCCGGGACAGATACCTACGAGCAGTACTTC	CASSPGTDTYEQYF
TRBV7-8	NA	NA	TRBJ1-6	TGTGCCAGCAGCTTAGTCCGTGAGACTTCACCCCTCCACTTT	CASSLVRETSPLHF
TRBV12-3/TRBV12-4	NA	NA	TRBJ1-3	TGTGCCAGCAGTTTATGGGGGAGCGGAAACACCATATATTTT	CASSLWGSGNTIYF
TRBV11-2	NA	few	TRBJ2-5	TGTGCCAGCAGCTTACCGGACAACCAAGAGACCCAGTACTTC	CASSLPDNQETQYF
TRBV6-1	NA	few	TRBJ1-1	TGTGCCAGCAAACAGGGGAACACTGAAGCTTTCTTT	CASKQGNTEAFF
TRBV20-1	TRBD1	few	TRBJ2-1	TGCAGTGCTAGAGGGGGACAGGGAGTCTCCTACAATGAGCAGTTCTTC	CSARGGQGVSYNEQFF
TRBV5-1	TRBD1	few	TRBJ2-7	TGCGCCAGCAGCATCCTGACAGGGGAGACCTACGAGCAGTACTTC	CASSILTGETYEQYF
TRBV4-1	TRBD2	few	TRBJ2-3	TGCGCCAGCAGCCATCACGGACTAGGCACAGATACGCAGTATTTT	CASSHHGLGTDTQYF
TRBV9	TRBD2	NA	TRBJ2-1	TGTGCCAGCAGCCCCAGGAGCGGGACCTACAATGAGCAGTTCTTC	CASSPRSGTYNEQFF
TRBV18	NA	NA	TRBJ2-7	TGTGCCAGCTCACCAGGCTCGGTCTCCTACGAGCAGTACTTC	CASSPGSVSYEQYF
TRBV12-3/TRBV12-4	NA	few	TRBJ2-1	TGTGCCAGCACCATCTCCGTCGCCAATGAGCAGTTCTTC	CASTISVANEQFF
TRBV12-3/TRBV12-4	NA	NA	TRBJ1-2	TGTGCCAGCAAGTTATTGTTAGCTAACTATGGCTACACCTTC	CASKLLLANYGYTF
TRBV3-1	TRBD2	NA	TRBJ2-3	TGTGCCAGCAGCCAAGAGGGACTAGGAGATACGCAGTATTTT	CASSQEGLGDTQYF
TRBV20-1	TRBD1	NA	TRBJ1-1	TGCAGTGCTAAGACAGGGTCTCGAGGGAACACTGAAGCTTTCTTT	CSAKTGSRGNTEAFF
TRBV12-5	NA	once	TRBJ1-2	TGTGCTAGCCGGGACAACAACTATGGCTACACCTTC	CASRDNNYGYTF
TRBV24-1	NA	NA	TRBJ2-1	TGTGCCACCAGTGATTTCTCCGAGTTTGGGCAGTTCTTC	CATSDFSEFGQFF
TRBV30	NA	NA	TRBJ2-2	TGTGCCTGGAGTGTACTGGAGCCCGGGGAGCTGTTTTTT	CAWSVLEPGELFF
TRBV7-6	NA	few	TRBJ2-2	TGTGCCAGCAGCTTAAACGGGGGCTCGATCACCGGGGAGCTGTTTTTT	CASSLNGGSITGELFF